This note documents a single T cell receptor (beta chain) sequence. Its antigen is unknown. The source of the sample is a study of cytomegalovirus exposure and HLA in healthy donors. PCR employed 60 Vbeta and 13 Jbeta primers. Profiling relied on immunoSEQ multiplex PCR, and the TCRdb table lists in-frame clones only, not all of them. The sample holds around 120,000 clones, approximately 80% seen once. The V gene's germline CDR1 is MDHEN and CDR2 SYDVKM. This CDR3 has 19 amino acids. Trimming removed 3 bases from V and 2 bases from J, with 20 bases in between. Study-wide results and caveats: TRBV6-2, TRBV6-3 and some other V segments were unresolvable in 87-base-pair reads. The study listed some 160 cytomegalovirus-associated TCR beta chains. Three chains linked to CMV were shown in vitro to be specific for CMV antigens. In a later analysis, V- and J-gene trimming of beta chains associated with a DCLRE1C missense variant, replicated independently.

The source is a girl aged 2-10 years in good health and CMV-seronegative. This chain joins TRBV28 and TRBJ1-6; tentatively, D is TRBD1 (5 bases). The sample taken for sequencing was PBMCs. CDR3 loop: CASSFVFHGGVAYNSPLHF. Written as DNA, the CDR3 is TGTGCCAGCAGTTTTGTGTTCCACGGGGGGGTGGCCTATAATTCACCCCTCCACTTT. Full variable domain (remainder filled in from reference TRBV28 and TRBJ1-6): DVKVTQSSRYLVKRTGEKVFLECVQDMDHENMFWYRQDPGLGLRLIYFSYDVKMKEKGDIPEGYSVSREKKERFSLILESASTNQTSMYLCASSFVFHGGVAYNSPLHFGNGTRLTVT.